In its sample, the clone carrying this T cell receptor beta chain was seen a few times. V dropped 1 base and J dropped 7; count of bases not matched to a gene: 7. There are 16 residues in the CDR3. CDR1 is SGHDN and CDR2 is FVKESK in the germline V gene. The data stem from a study of T cells in Graves' hyperthyroidism and ophthalmopathy. Hyperthyroidism had been newly diagnosed in patients aged 18 to 65, and its duration was under 2 months. Lactation, pregnancy, other autoimmune disease or uncontrolled infection excluded patients. Before ophthalmopathy appeared, progressors gave blood at initial hyperthyroidism diagnosis. Isolation of PBMCs was performed on 8.5 to 10 ml fresh peripheral blood. Amplified regions were TCR beta CDR3 sequences from RNA transcripts. The HTBI primer set drove a first-round RT-PCR of the TCR CDR3. TCRdb itself ran the multiplex PCR reads through MiXCR, one entry per CDR3 protein. Of 650,000 to 850,000 distinct CDR3 sequences in the sample, approximately 18% were seen once.

The sequenced sample consisted of blood. This TCR derives from a woman aged 45 to 65 with Graves' hyperthyroidism that later progressed to Graves' ophthalmopathy. V is TRBV14 and J is TRBJ2-2; 9 bases agree with TRBD1. The CDR3 reads CASSQGGTGPHGELFF. As DNA, the CDR3 is TGTGCCAGCAGCCAAGGGGGGACAGGGCCCCACGGGGAGCTGTTTTTT.